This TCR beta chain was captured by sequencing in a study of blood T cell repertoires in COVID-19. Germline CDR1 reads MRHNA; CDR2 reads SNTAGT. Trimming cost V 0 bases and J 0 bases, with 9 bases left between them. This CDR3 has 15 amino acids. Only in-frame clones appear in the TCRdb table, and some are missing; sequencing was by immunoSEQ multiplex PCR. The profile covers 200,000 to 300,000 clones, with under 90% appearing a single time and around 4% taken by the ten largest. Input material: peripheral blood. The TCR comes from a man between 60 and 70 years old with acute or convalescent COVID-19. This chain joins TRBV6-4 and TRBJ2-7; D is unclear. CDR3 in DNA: TGTGCCAGCAGTGACTCGGAGTTTGGCTCCTACGAGCAGTACTTC. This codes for CASSDSEFGSYEQYF.